This T cell receptor (beta chain) was sequenced during a study of molecular identifiers for immune sequencing clone quantification. Study-level results: Beyond 20 RNA copies, clones held over 97% of effector molecules, compared with under 1% in naive cells.

This clonotype was picked up many times. Its specificity is unknown. Using its own MiXCR run on the PCR reads, TCRdb lists one record per CDR3 protein. The table records approximately 60,000 distinct CDR3 sequences, around 19% of them present only once. Sequencing was performed on naive CD8+ T cells from blood, with Jurkat cell RNA spiked in. Described subset: FACS-sorted CD8+CD4-CCR7+CD45RA+ naive T cells. The TCR originated in a human donor in good health. Some libraries in this study had Jurkat cell RNA spiked in.

Written as DNA, the CDR3 is TGCAGTGCTTTGAGCGGGACCGGCTACGAGCAGTACTTC. Protein product: CSALSGTGYEQYF. This chain connects TRBV20-1 to TRBJ2-7, with 7 bases matching TRBD2. Germline V gene lookup returns CDR1 DFQATT and CDR2 SNEGSKA (reference sequence). J lost 3 bases, V lost 5 bases, and 7 bases had no gene match. The CDR3 runs to 13 residues.